What follows is one TCR beta chain and its context. Its antigen is undetermined. The sample is drawn from a study of T cell responses to AZD1222 COVID-19 vaccine. For the study at large: Timing groups of about 4 and about 12 weeks for second doses were pooled.

The study's findings and limits: Baseline seropositives among AZD1222 recipients totaled only 5 to 7. Females outnumbered males among donors, who were mostly white British; clonal diversity was possibly underestimated.

Clones were read by immunoSEQ multiplex PCR, and TCRdb kept only the in-frame ones, dropping some. Of around 83,000 clones in the sample, around 86% were seen once. The germline gives CDR1 LGHDT, CDR2 YNNKEL (reference sequence). Between the trimmed V and J ends, which lost 4 bases and 0 bases, there was a span of 14 bases. This CDR3 has 16 amino acids. The TCR was taken from an adult in good health. Source: peripheral blood, taken on day 0 of AZD1222 vaccination. The rearrangement links TRBV3-1 (or the pseudogene TRBV3-2) to TRBJ2-3, with a weak D call TRBD1 (6 bases). CDR3 DNA: TGTGCCAGCAGCCCTCTGGGGGCCTCTAGCACAGATACGCAGTATTTT. This codes for CASSPLGASSTDTQYF.